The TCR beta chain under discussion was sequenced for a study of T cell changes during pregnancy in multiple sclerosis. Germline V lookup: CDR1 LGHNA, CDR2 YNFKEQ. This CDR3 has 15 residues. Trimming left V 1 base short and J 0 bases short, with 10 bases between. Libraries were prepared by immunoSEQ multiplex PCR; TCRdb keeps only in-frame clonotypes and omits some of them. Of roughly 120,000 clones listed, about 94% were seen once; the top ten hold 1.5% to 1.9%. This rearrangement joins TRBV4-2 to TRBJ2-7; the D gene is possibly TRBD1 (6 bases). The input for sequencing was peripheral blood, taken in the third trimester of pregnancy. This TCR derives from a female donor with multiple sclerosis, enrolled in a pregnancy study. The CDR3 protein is CASSQGGRSSYEQYF. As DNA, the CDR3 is TGTGCCAGCAGCCAAGGGGGGCGAAGCTCCTACGAGCAGTACTTC.